This is a list of T cell receptor beta chains from one sample in a study of technical replicates of blood from a handful of donors. Profiled with immunoSEQ multiplex PCR; TCRdb holds only in-frame clones, not every one. The table records 55,000 to 70,000 clones, roughly nine tenths of them present only once. Sequenced material: PBMCs. These receptor sequences come from a human donor in good health. Some clones in this sample may be carry-over from other donors' samples. CDR3s include the opening cysteine and the closing phenylalanine or tryptophan. A D gene is named only where the DNA matches it firmly. Only part of the rows carry a size: once, few, many, or a class if the clone is expanded.

V gene	J gene	D gene	clone size	CDR3 protein	CDR3 DNA
TRBV5-1	TRBJ2-5	TRBD2	.	CASSTSGGETQYF	TGCGCCAGCAGCACTAGCGGGGGAGAGACCCAGTACTTC
TRBV7-6	TRBJ1-1	TRBD1	.	CASSLAGTGLQAFF	TGTGCCAGCAGCTTAGCGGGGACAGGGCTCCAAGCTTTCTTT
TRBV6-5	TRBJ2-6	.	once	CASSYSWTVGANVLTF	TGTGCCAGCAGTTACTCGTGGACAGTTGGGGCCAACGTCCTGACTTTC
TRBV7-8	TRBJ2-1	TRBD1	.	CASSPKPLGVGQGSSEQFF	TGTGCCAGCAGCCCCAAGCCCCTTGGAGTGGGACAGGGGTCGTCTGAGCAGTTCTTC
TRBV11-3	TRBJ2-1	.	.	CASSLEGDYSYNEQFF	TGTGCCAGCAGCTTAGAGGGAGATTACTCCTACAATGAGCAGTTCTTC
TRBV11-3	TRBJ2-3	TRBD2	.	CASSPRGREDGDTQYF	TGTGCCAGCAGCCCTCGGGGGCGGGAGGATGGAGATACGCAGTATTTT
TRBV6-6	TRBJ2-5	TRBD2	.	CASSYSGGWQETQYF	TGTGCCAGCAGTTATAGCGGGGGATGGCAAGAGACCCAGTACTTC
TRBV7-2	TRBJ2-7	.	.	CASSPSGSYEQYF	TGTGCCAGCAGCCCCAGCGGGTCCTACGAGCAGTACTTC
TRBV2	TRBJ1-6	.	few	CASSKTEDNSPLHF	TGTGCCAGCAGTAAGACAGAGGATAATTCACCCCTCCACTTT
TRBV6-6	TRBJ2-7	.	.	CASSTDTAEQYF	TGTGCCAGCAGTACGGACACAGCCGAGCAGTACTTC
TRBV6-5	TRBJ2-2	.	.	CASSLRSTGELFF	TGTGCCAGCAGTCTCCGGAGCACCGGGGAGCTGTTTTTT
TRBV4-1	TRBJ1-5	.	.	CASSQTYPVVNQPQHF	TGCGCCAGCAGCCAAACCTATCCGGTGGTAAATCAGCCCCAGCATTTT
TRBV4-3	TRBJ2-5	.	.	CASSQGIRGSSVLSETQYF	TGCGCCAGCAGCCAAGGGATTCGTGGTAGCTCTGTATTATCCGAGACCCAGTACTTC
TRBV7-3	TRBJ2-1	TRBD2	.	CASSLMSGGHNEQFF	TGTGCCAGCAGCTTAATGAGCGGGGGGCACAATGAGCAGTTCTTC
TRBV19	TRBJ2-3	TRBD2	.	CASTQGLGTQYF	TGTGCCAGTACCCAGGGACTAGGAACGCAGTATTTT
TRBV19	TRBJ2-7	TRBD1	once	CASSTGQGASEQYF	TGTGCCAGTAGTACTGGACAGGGGGCGAGCGAGCAGTACTTC
TRBV5-1	TRBJ1-5	.	.	CASSLGTGDQPQHF	TGCGCCAGCAGCTTGGGTACGGGGGATCAGCCCCAGCATTTT
TRBV4-3	TRBJ2-1	.	.	CASSQDLASGSYNEQFF	TGCGCCAGCAGCCAGGACTTAGCCTCTGGCTCCTACAATGAGCAGTTCTTC
TRBV6-6	TRBJ1-2	.	.	CASGAQRGYTF	TGTGCCAGCGGGGCTCAACGGGGCTACACCTTC
TRBV6-6	TRBJ2-7	TRBD2	.	CASRKTSGGPYEQYF	TGTGCCAGCAGGAAGACTAGCGGGGGCCCCTACGAGCAGTACTTC
TRBV6-5	TRBJ1-1	TRBD1	.	CASSRDRLNTEAFF	TGTGCCAGCAGCCGGGACAGGCTGAACACTGAAGCTTTCTTT
TRBV18	TRBJ1-2	.	.	CASSPGVGPSGGGYTF	TGTGCCAGCTCACCAGGAGTTGGACCCTCCGGGGGTGGCTACACCTTC
TRBV27	TRBJ1-6	.	.	CASSLAQNNSPLHF	TGTGCCAGCAGTTTAGCACAAAATAATTCACCCCTCCACTTT
TRBV7-3	TRBJ1-5	TRBD1	.	CASSSTGEGQPQHF	TGTGCCAGCAGCTCGACAGGGGAGGGCCAGCCCCAGCATTTT
TRBV5-8	TRBJ1-5	TRBD1	.	CASSSGWTGDSNQPQHF	TGTGCCAGCAGTTCCGGCTGGACAGGGGATAGCAATCAGCCCCAGCATTTT
TRBV2	TRBJ1-3	.	.	CASSVQVSGNTIYF	TGTGCCAGCAGTGTACAGGTCTCTGGAAACACCATATATTTT
TRBV5-6	TRBJ1-6	.	few	CASSLEPESAPLHF	TGTGCCAGCAGCTTGGAGCCGGAGTCGGCGCCCCTCCACTTT
TRBV4-1	TRBJ1-4	.	few	CASSQGPGRSLGEKLFF	TGCGCCAGCAGCCAAGGCCCTGGGAGGTCATTGGGTGAAAAACTGTTTTTT
TRBV5-1	TRBJ2-5	TRBD2	.	CASSLRGSGIETQYF	TGCGCCAGCAGCCTTCGGGGTAGCGGGATAGAGACCCAGTACTTC